Presented here are 28 T cell receptor beta chains from one specimen sequenced in a study of human T cells and chemical hapten exposure. TCRdb processed the RACE reads anew with MiXCR; each CDR3 protein has one entry. The table has 150,000 to 200,000 distinct CDR3 sequences, 25% to 35% seen once. Time point here: patch test 3, about 24 weeks after DPC sensitization. Treatment defined: therapeutic diphenylcyclopropenone sensitization with weekly scalp DPC. Sequenced material: whole blood, taken in connection with sensitization to the hapten diphenylcyclopropenone (DPC). The receptors originated from a woman between 18 and 30 years old with alopecia areata. Some clones in this sample may be carry-over from other donors' samples.

This clonotype turned up a few times. The chain recombines TRBV12-5 with TRBJ2-5, with D perhaps matching TRBD1 (7 bases). Germline CDR1 reads LGHNT; CDR2 reads FRNRAP. This CDR3 is built from 13 residues. The ends were cut back, 6 bases at V and 2 bases at J, with 10 bases in the middle. CDR3 bases: TGTGCTAGTGGGCGGGACAGTCAAGAGACCCAGTACTTC. Translated, it gives CASGRDSQETQYF.

This clonotype has just a few counts. The chain carries TRBV7-7 and TRBJ2-1; no reliable D call. V lost 1 base and J 2 bases, leaving 9 bases between the germline ends. The germline V gene has CDR1 SSHAT and CDR2 FNYEAQ (reference sequence). The CDR3 is 15 residues long. CDR3 DNA sequence: TGTGCCAGCAGCTTAGAGATTGGAGCCTACAATGAGCAGTTCTTC. This sequence encodes CASSLEIGAYNEQFF.

The V call is TRBV5-4, the J call TRBJ2-5; 8 bases fit TRBD2. CDR3 length: 17 residues. Germline V CDR1 and CDR2: SGHNT, YYREEE (reference sequence). V dropped 2 bases and J dropped 4; count of bases not matched to a gene: 13. The CDR3 nucleotides are TGTGCCAGCAGCTTCGGGTCGGGCGGGAGGAAAGGAGAGACCCAGTACTTC. It is translated as CASSFGSGGRKGETQYF.

This clonotype was seen ten or more times. This rearrangement joins TRBV6-2 or TRBV6-3 to TRBJ2-7, with D perhaps TRBD1 or TRBD2 (6 bases each). The V end lost 5 bases, the J end lost 3 bases, and 14 bases lay between the germline ends. This CDR3 spans 14 amino acids. Germline CDR1 MNHEY, CDR2 SVGEGT. The CDR3 loop is CASSPGGLFYEQYF. CDR3 nucleotide sequence: TGTGCCAGCAGTCCCGGGGGCCTCTTCTACGAGCAGTACTTC.

In this sample, this clonotype turned up many times. A read error may account for a junction end that differs from germline. V usage is TRBV7-7 and J usage is TRBJ1-1; D unresolved. The CDR3 runs to 13 residues. Germline CDR1 SSHAT, CDR2 FNYEAQ (reference sequence). CDR3 residues: CASSLRRGTEAFF. Written as DNA, the CDR3 is TGTGCTAGCAGCTTACGGCGGGGCACTGAAGCTTTCTTT.

This clonotype was found a few times. This chain links TRBV5-6 with TRBJ1-3; 9 bases fit TRBD1. There are 18 residues in the CDR3. Trimming cost V 4 bases and J 1 base; bases outside gene matches: 12. CDR1 and CDR2 from the germline V gene are SGHDT and YYEEEE. The CDR3 spells CASSRTQQGARSGNTIYF. The CDR3 DNA reads TGTGCCAGCAGCCGAACTCAACAGGGGGCAAGGTCTGGAAACACCATATATTTT.

The CDR3 DNA is TGTGCCAGTAGAAAGGACCGGGAGGGAAATGAGCAGTTCTTC. Its protein is CASRKDREGNEQFF. This chain links TRBV6-2 or TRBV6-3 with TRBJ2-1; 8 positions agree with TRBD2. With 9 bases clipped from V and 7 bases from J, the junction kept 11 bases outside the gene matches. CDR1 MNHEY and CDR2 SVGEGT come from the germline V gene. The CDR3 totals 14 residues.

The chain couples TRBV2 to TRBJ2-7; D might be TRBD1 (6 bases). Germline V gene lookup returns CDR1 SNHLY and CDR2 FYNNEI. This CDR3 has 14 residues. Deletions cut 7 bases from V and 4 bases from J, with 17 bases between. In DNA form, the CDR3 reads TGTGCCAGCATAGACCAGGACAGCCTTTACGAGCAGTACTTC. This codes for CASIDQDSLYEQYF.

The V and J genes are TRBV18 and TRBJ2-7, with no clear D. The CDR3 contains 11 residues. CDR1 KGHSH and CDR2 LQKENI come from the germline V gene. V was clipped by 4 bases and J by 5 bases, with 6 bases between them. The DNA for the CDR3 is TGTGCCAGCTCACTGACCGACGAGCAGTACTTC. Protein product: CASSLTDEQYF.

This sequence joins TRBV7-9 and TRBJ2-1; D may be TRBD2 (6 bases). The V end lost 3 bases, the J end lost 5 bases, and 8 bases lay between the germline ends. The CDR3 consists of 13 residues. Germline lookup yields CDR1 SEHNR and CDR2 FQNEAQ (reference sequence). CDR3 sequence (DNA): TGTGCCAGCAGCTTTACTAGCAACAATGAGCAGTTCTTC. Its translation: CASSFTSNNEQFF.

The CDR3 DNA reads TGTGCCAGCAGGGGAGGACTAGCGGGTCACGAGCAGTACTTC. Its translation is CASRGGLAGHEQYF. The rearrangement uses TRBV7-2 and TRBJ2-7, with 11 bases matching TRBD2. The trim removed 6 bases at V and 5 bases at J, leaving 6 bases unmatched. This CDR3 spans 14 amino acids. Germline V CDR1 and CDR2: SGHTA, FQGNSA.

This clonotype showed up just a few times. In DNA, the CDR3 is TGTGCCAGCAGCCCAGGGGTCGGGGTTGAAGCTTTCTTT. This encodes CASSPGVGVEAFF. The genes are TRBV9 and TRBJ1-1; possible D gene TRBD1, 6 bases. Germline V gene lookup returns CDR1 SGDLS and CDR2 YYNGEE. CDR3 length equals 13 residues. V was shortened by 4 bases and J by 7 bases, with 14 bases between the two germline ends.

This clonotype was counted once. One junction end disagrees with the germline gene, perhaps due to a read error. V gene TRBV4-3 combines with J gene TRBJ2-6; D perhaps matches TRBD2 (7 bases). The CDR3 loop spans 17 amino acids. CDR1 and CDR2 (germline): LGHNA, YSLEER. The CDR3, as DNA: TGCGCCAGCAGCCAAGTCCGGGGGGCGACTGGGACCAACGTCCTGACTTTC. This codes for CASSQVRGATGTNVLTF.

CDR3 loop: CASSYRDRLGDTQYF. The CDR3 DNA reads TGTGCCAGCAGTTACCGGGACAGGCTCGGAGATACGCAGTATTTT. This rearrangement joins TRBV6-2 or TRBV6-3 to TRBJ2-3; 8 nucleotides match TRBD1. Germline assignment: CDR1 MNHEY and CDR2 SVGEGT. This CDR3 has 15 amino acids. V lost 2 bases and J lost 5; bases outside the gene matches: 6.

This clonotype was observed a few times. The rearrangement joins TRBV5-1 to TRBJ1-5; D possibly corresponds to TRBD1 (5 bases). Trimming pared 1 base from V and 7 bases from J, leaving 12 bases between. Per germline, CDR1 SGHRS and CDR2 YFSETQ. The CDR3 runs to 14 residues. The CDR3 loop is CASSLYAGRQPQHF. The CDR3 DNA reads as TGCGCCAGCAGCTTGTACGCGGGGCGACAGCCCCAGCATTTT.

This clonotype was detected many times. This chain uses TRBV7-3 with TRBJ2-6; either TRBD1 or TRBD2 may supply D (5 bases each). The ends were cut back, 6 bases at V and 4 bases at J, with 19 bases in the middle. The CDR3 has 17 amino acids. The germline V gene encodes CDR1 SGHTA and CDR2 FQGTGA. The CDR3 DNA follows: TGTGCCAGCAGTCTCGGGACGGGTCGAGCAGGGGCCAACGTCCTGACTTTC. It yields the protein CASSLGTGRAGANVLTF. Together with reference TRBV7-3 and TRBJ2-6, the CDR3 gives the full variable domain: GAGVSQTPSNKVTEKGKYVELRCDPISGHTALYWYRQSLGQGPEFLIYFQGTGAADDSGLPNDRFFAVRPEGSVSTLKIQRTERGDSAVYLCASSLGTGRAGANVLTFGAGSRLTVL.

V gene TRBV6-2 or TRBV6-3 combines with J gene TRBJ2-6; TRBD1 might be the D (6 bases). Germline CDR1 reads MNHEY; CDR2 reads SVGEGT. This CDR3 spans 17 amino acids. V shed 6 bases and J shed 2 bases, with 17 bases lying between them. CDR3 nucleotides: TGTGCCAGCAGCTCGGGGCAGGGGCTCACTGGGGCCAACGTCCTGACTTTC. This sequence encodes CASSSGQGLTGANVLTF.

This clonotype was detected ten times or more. The chain carries TRBV7-9 and TRBJ2-1; D may be TRBD2 (6 bases). Germline-derived CDR1 and CDR2 are SEHNR and FQNEAQ (reference sequence). This CDR3 has 12 residues. V dropped 4 bases and J dropped 6 bases, with 7 bases sitting between them. The CDR3 spells CASSWDSNEQFF. The CDR3 DNA reads as TGTGCCAGCAGCTGGGACTCCAATGAGCAGTTCTTC. The variable domain in full, completed from reference TRBV7-9 and TRBJ2-1, reads DTGVSQNPRHKITKRGQNVTFRCDPISEHNRLYWYRQTLGQGPEFLTYFQNEAQLEKSRLLSDRFSAERPKGSFSTLEIQRTEQGDSAMYLCASSWDSNEQFFGPGTRLTVL.

The chain employs TRBV7-2 and TRBJ2-2; D is unresolved. The CDR3 extends over 16 amino acids. CDR1 and CDR2 (germline): SGHTA, FQGNSA. Trimming removed 5 bases at V and 4 bases at J, with 17 bases between. In DNA, the CDR3 is TGTGCCAGCAGCCATTTGCCTGTTATGGGCACCGGGGAGCTGTTTTTT. Translating gives CASSHLPVMGTGELFF.

The chain uses TRBV4-2 and TRBJ2-5; no clear D gene. The germline gives CDR1 LGHNA, CDR2 YNFKEQ. Deletions cut 2 bases from V and 2 bases from J, with 9 bases between. The CDR3 runs 14 residues. DNA for the CDR3: TGTGCCAGCAGCCAAACGGGCCTACAAGAGACCCAGTACTTC. The encoded protein is CASSQTGLQETQYF.

This clonotype showed up just once. The genes are TRBV28 and TRBJ2-7, with 9 bases matching TRBD1. The V gene end was trimmed by 7 bases and the J gene end by 5 bases; junction bases not matched to a gene: 9. In germline, CDR1 is MDHEN, CDR2 SYDVKM. The CDR3 extends over 14 amino acids. This CDR3 reads CASISQGAQDEQYF. The DNA for the CDR3 is TGTGCCAGCATTTCACAGGGGGCCCAGGACGAGCAGTACTTC.

The gene calls are TRBV29-1 and TRBJ2-5; 7 nucleotides line up with TRBD1. Germline trimming cut 4 bases from V and 4 bases from J; bases unmatched to any gene: 0. Germline V gene data show CDR1 as SQVTM and CDR2 as ANQGSEA. This CDR3 is 11 amino acids long. CDR3 sequence: CSVAGGETQYF. In nucleotides, the CDR3 is TGCAGCGTTGCAGGGGGAGAGACCCAGTACTTC.

This sequence joins TRBV24-1 and TRBJ2-1, with D perhaps assigned TRBD1 or TRBD2 (5 bases each). Trimming took off 3 bases at V and 15 bases at J, with 20 bases between the two ends. This CDR3 comprises 14 residues. Germline CDR1 and CDR2: KGHDR and SFDVKD. Here the CDR3 reads CATSDPTDSRGWFF. The CDR3 DNA sequence: TGTGCCACCAGTGATCCGACAGACTCGAGGGGATGGTTCTTC.

This clonotype was counted only a few times. Relative to the germline gene, one junction end is altered; a read error may explain this. The chain has TRBV29-1 and TRBJ2-3; 9 bases line up with TRBD1. CDR3 length: 14 residues. Germline CDR1 reads SQVTM; CDR2 reads ANQGSEA. The CDR3 bases are TGCAGCGTTGAAGATAGGACAGGGGCCTATCCACCCGTTTTT. Protein sequence: CSVEDRTGAYPPVF.

There are a few counts of this clonotype. The rearrangement joins TRBV27 to TRBJ2-1; TRBD2 is a possible D gene (6 bases). The V gene's germline CDR1 is MNHEY and CDR2 SMNVEV (reference sequence). The CDR3 totals 15 residues. The V end lost 1 base, the J end lost 4 bases, and 11 bases lay between the germline ends. The CDR3 DNA reads as TGTGCCAGCAGTTTATTTTCCGGGGGATACAATGAGCAGTTCTTC. This translates into CASSLFSGGYNEQFF.

In DNA form, the CDR3 reads TGTGCCAGCAGCCAGCTCCCGGGACTAGCGGGAGGGGGTTCTGGGGCCAACGTCCTGACTTTC. It specifies CASSQLPGLAGGGSGANVLTF. The V and J genes are TRBV4-2 and TRBJ2-6; 16 bases map to TRBD2. Germline CDR1 reads LGHNA; CDR2 reads YNFKEQ. The V segment lost 3 bases and the J segment 1 base; nucleotides outside the gene matches: 9. The CDR3 contains 21 residues.

The chain carries TRBV7-3 and TRBJ1-3; D may be TRBD1 (5 bases). The CDR3 has 14 residues. V dropped 0 bases and J dropped 7 bases, with 10 bases sitting between them. Germline CDR1 and CDR2: SGHTA and FQGTGA. CDR3 DNA sequence: TGTGCCAGCAGCTTAACGTCGGACACGAACACCATATATTTT. Translation gives CASSLTSDTNTIYF.

The V call is TRBV20-1, the J call TRBJ2-7, with 7 bases identical to TRBD2. The CDR3 is 14 amino acids. Germline V gene sequence: CDR1 DFQATT, CDR2 SNEGSKA (reference sequence). After removal of 6 bases from V and 7 bases from J, the junction contained 15 bases not matched to a gene. This CDR3 reads CSAPLEREPGEQYF. The CDR3 DNA reads TGCAGTGCCCCCCTAGAGCGGGAACCGGGGGAGCAGTACTTC.